This paragraph covers one T cell receptor (beta chain) sequence. This entry comes from a study of blood T cell repertoires in COVID-19. Study-wide context: Researchers got acute and convalescent COVID-19 samples from the United States, Italy and Spain. T cells, B-cell-depleted T cells, or PBMCs supplied cDNA or gDNA.

In the study's own analysis: Nucleated cell number was recorded as an estimate derived from reference gene primer amplification. Clones were read by immunoSEQ multiplex PCR, and TCRdb kept only the in-frame ones, dropping some. V and J calls plus clone size are reproduced from that table; the DNA served to infer D and trimming. The repertoire holds about 340,000 clones, with 75% to 90% as singletons. Patients of the Seattle cohort, enrolled during active infection, were followed longitudinally. Sequences were obtained from peripheral blood. The TCR sequence derives from a woman in her sixties or seventies with COVID-19, enrolled during active disease.

The CDR3: CASRKTSGGLSTDTQYF. The CDR3 DNA reads TGCGCCAGCAGGAAGACTAGCGGGGGCCTTAGCACAGATACGCAGTATTTT. The chain carries TRBV10-2 and TRBJ2-3; 12 positions agree with TRBD2. CDR1 WSHSY and CDR2 SAAADI come from the germline V gene. V dropped 6 bases and J dropped 0; count of bases not matched to a gene: 7. CDR3 length: 17 amino acids.